The 32 T cell receptor beta chains below come from one sample, sequenced in a study of T cell responses to AZD1222 COVID-19 vaccine. Libraries were prepared by immunoSEQ multiplex PCR; TCRdb keeps only in-frame clonotypes and omits some of them. There are roughly 160,000 clones in the sample; around 92% occur only once, and approximately 1.2% lies in the top ten. This material consisted of peripheral blood, taken 28 days after the second AZD1222 dose. The source of these receptors is an adult who received the AZD1222 COVID-19 vaccine.

This chain links TRBV5-1 with TRBJ1-5, with 8 bases identical to TRBD1. The CDR3 totals 16 residues. The V and J ends lost 4 bases and 0 bases, in that order; junction bases with no gene match: 6. From germline, CDR1 is SGHRS and CDR2 YFSETQ. In DNA, the CDR3 is TGCGCCAGCAGCCCCGGACAGGGTGGTAGCAATCAGCCCCAGCATTTT. Translated, it gives CASSPGQGGSNQPQHF.

There are a few counts of this clone. V usage is TRBV28 and J usage is TRBJ2-1, with D perhaps matching TRBD1 (5 bases). CDR3 length equals 11 residues. CDR1 and CDR2 (germline): MDHEN, SYDVKM. Trimming stripped 2 bases from V and 14 bases from J, with 10 bases between. CDR3 amino acids: CASSLPQGKFF. In DNA, the CDR3 is TGTGCCAGCAGTTTACCGCAGGGCAAGTTCTTC.

J is TRBJ2-3 and V is TRBV3-1 (or the pseudogene TRBV3-2); TRBD2 matches 13 bases. This CDR3 has 17 amino acids. Germline loops: CDR1 LGHDT, CDR2 YNNKEL (reference sequence). V lost 4 bases to trimming and J lost 0 bases; unmatched junction nucleotides: 4. CDR3 in amino acids: CASSPRLAGGSTDTQYF. CDR3 nucleotides: TGTGCCAGCAGCCCCCGACTAGCGGGGGGAAGCACAGATACGCAGTATTTT.

The V gene is TRBV11-2, the J gene TRBJ1-4; no clear D gene. Germline assignment: CDR1 SGHAT and CDR2 FQNNGV. Deletions cut 3 bases from V and 2 bases from J, with 7 bases between. CDR3 length: 14 amino acids. The CDR3 reads CASSFRATNEKLFF. For the CDR3, the DNA is TGTGCCAGCAGCTTCCGGGCGACTAATGAAAAACTGTTTTTT. Variable domain in full (rest from reference TRBV11-2 and TRBJ1-4): EAGVAQSPRYKIIEKRQSVAFWCNPISGHATLYWYQQILGQGPKLLIQFQNNGVVDDSQLPKDRFSAERLKGVDSTLKIQPAKLEDSAVYLCASSFRATNEKLFFGSGTQLSVL.

CDR3 amino acids: CASSLWGETEAFF. The CDR3, as DNA: TGTGCCAGCAGTTTGTGGGGGGAGACTGAAGCTTTCTTT. The J gene is TRBJ1-1, the V gene TRBV12-3 or TRBV12-4, with a possible D match to TRBD1 (5 bases). V lost 3 bases, J lost 5 bases, and 10 bases lay in between. The CDR3 is made up of 13 amino acids.

This chain uses TRBV5-4 with TRBJ2-3; D gene uncertain. Germline CDR1 and CDR2: SGHNT and YYREEE (reference sequence). CDR3 length: 11 residues. V was cut by 0 bases and J by 6 bases, with 2 bases left in between. The CDR3 loop is CASSLEDTQYF. The CDR3 region has the DNA TGTGCCAGCAGCTTGGAGGATACGCAGTATTTT.

This clone was detected once. The rearrangement joins TRBV9 to TRBJ1-2; D is unclear. This CDR3 is 11 amino acids long. Germline V lookup: CDR1 SGDLS, CDR2 YYNGEE. Deletions cut 4 bases from V and 10 bases from J, with 11 bases between. The CDR3 sequence is CASSRDATYTF. Here the CDR3 DNA reads TGTGCCAGCAGCCGAGACGCTACCTACACCTTC.

This clone showed up just once. The CDR3 is CASSSRGQAGEKLFF. CDR3 DNA sequence: TGTGCCAGCAGCTCACGCGGACAGGCGGGTGAAAAACTGTTTTTT. The V call is TRBV5-4, the J call TRBJ1-4; 7 nucleotides align to TRBD1. The CDR3 is 15 residues long. Germline V gene lookup returns CDR1 SGHNT and CDR2 YYREEE (reference sequence). V was clipped by 3 bases and J by 7 bases; unmatched bases: 9.

The CDR3 nucleotides are TGTGCCAGCAGCCGTGGACAGGGGACTGAAGCTTTCTTT. This gives the protein CASSRGQGTEAFF. This rearrangement joins TRBV5-5 to TRBJ1-1; 9 positions match TRBD1. The germline CDR1 and CDR2 sequences are SGHKS and YYEKEE (reference sequence). Trimming cost V 4 bases and J 5 bases; bases outside gene matches: 3. The CDR3 has 13 residues. The full variable domain, with the rest looked up from reference TRBV5-5 and TRBJ1-1, is DAGVTQSPTHLIKTRGQQVTLRCSPISGHKSVSWYQQVLGQGPQFIFQYYEKEERGRGNFPDRFSARQFPNYSSELNVNALLLGDSALYLCASSRGQGTEAFFGQGTRLTVV.

The chain combines TRBV5-1 with TRBJ1-1; 7 bases fit TRBD1. V dropped 4 bases and J dropped 2; count of bases not matched to a gene: 17. The CDR3 is made up of 18 amino acids. The germline CDR1 and CDR2 sequences are SGHRS and YFSETQ. The CDR3 DNA follows: TGCGCCAGCAGCGGAACCCCAGGGGGATGGGGGGGTAACACTGAAGCTTTCTTT. It yields the protein CASSGTPGGWGGNTEAFF.

The CDR3: CASSLLRLAGGPGNEQFF. The CDR3 DNA sequence: TGTGCCAGCAGCTTGCTAAGACTAGCGGGAGGGCCGGGGAATGAGCAGTTCTTC. The gene calls are TRBV5-6 and TRBJ2-1, with 14 bases that match TRBD2. J lost 7 bases, V lost 1 base, and 10 bases had no gene match. This CDR3 has 18 residues. Germline V CDR1 and CDR2: SGHDT, YYEEEE.

This clone was counted once. The chain employs TRBV7-9 and TRBJ1-3; the D gene is possibly TRBD1 (6 bases). V was trimmed by 5 bases and J by 3 bases, leaving 14 bases between them. CDR3 length equals 15 residues. In germline, CDR1 is SEHNR, CDR2 FQNEAQ (reference sequence). DNA of the CDR3: TGTGCCAGCAGCCGCCAAGGGGGGCTTGGAAACACCATATATTTT. Translating gives CASSRQGGLGNTIYF.

This chain joins TRBV10-3 and TRBJ2-5, with 9 bases fitting TRBD2. The CDR3 has 15 residues. Germline trimming cut 3 bases from V and 5 bases from J; bases unmatched to any gene: 7. Germline V lookup: CDR1 ENHRY, CDR2 SYGVKD. The DNA of the CDR3 is TGTGCCATCAGTGATCGGCGGGAGGGGTTCGAGACCCAGTACTTC. It translates to CAISDRREGFETQYF.

The chain employs TRBV6-1 and TRBJ1-6; D is undetermined. The CDR3 consists of 13 residues. Trimming pared 1 base from V and 5 bases from J, leaving 3 bases between. Germline CDR1 MNHNS, CDR2 SASEGT. CDR3 nucleotide sequence: TGTGCCAGCAGTGAAGACGATAATTCACCCCTCCACTTT. It is translated as CASSEDDNSPLHF.

Here the CDR3 DNA reads TGTGCCAGCAGCCAAACAACAGGGGGCGCCTACAATGAGCAGTTCTTC. Residues: CASSQTTGGAYNEQFF. V is TRBV7-8 and J is TRBJ2-1, with 9 bases matching TRBD1. The CDR3 is 16 residues long. Trimming at V came to 5 bases and at J to 2 bases, leaving 7 bases not matched to a gene. Germline V lookup: CDR1 SGHVS, CDR2 FQNEAQ.

The V call is TRBV7-9, the J call TRBJ1-2; D call uncertain. The CDR3 has 14 residues. Trimming shortened V by 0 bases and J by 6 bases, and 11 bases separated the two germline ends. Looked up from germline, CDR1 is SEHNR and CDR2 is FQNEAQ (reference sequence). CDR3 protein: CASSLAEYHDGYTF. As DNA, the CDR3 is TGTGCCAGCAGCTTAGCTGAATACCACGATGGCTACACCTTC.

The chain is built from TRBV2 and TRBJ1-4; the D is unclear. The CDR3 is made up of 13 amino acids. The germline CDR1 and CDR2 sequences are SNHLY and FYNNEI. The ends were cut back, 4 bases at V and 7 bases at J, with 10 bases in the middle. For the CDR3, the DNA is TGTGCCAGCAGTGGCAGGCCGCTTGAAAAACTGTTTTTT. Encoded protein: CASSGRPLEKLFF.

The gene calls are TRBV4-3 and TRBJ2-3; 14 nucleotides match TRBD2. CDR3 length: 17 amino acids. Germline lookup yields CDR1 LGHNA and CDR2 YSLEER. V trimming: 1 base; J trimming: 6 bases; junction bases outside the gene matches: 6. CDR3 residues: CASSQAGTSGRGDTQYF. In DNA, the CDR3 is TGCGCCAGCAGCCAAGCCGGGACTAGCGGGAGAGGGGATACGCAGTATTTT.

This clone was observed once. The V call is TRBV5-4, the J call TRBJ2-5, with a weak D call TRBD1 (6 bases). V was clipped by 4 bases and J by 4 bases, with 17 bases between them. CDR1 and CDR2 (germline): SGHNT, YYREEE (reference sequence). The CDR3 sequence is 15 residues long. For the CDR3, the DNA is TGTGCCAGCAGCACCCCCAGGGGCAGGGGAGAGACCCAGTACTTC. Amino acid sequence: CASSTPRGRGETQYF.

V and J are TRBV10-3 and TRBJ2-7; 15 bases align to TRBD2. Germline V lookup: CDR1 ENHRY, CDR2 SYGVKD. CDR3 size: 17 residues. With 10 bases clipped from V and 3 bases from J, the junction kept 13 bases outside the gene matches. The DNA of the CDR3 is TGTGCCACTCCGCGGACTAGCGGGAGGGCGGGGTACTACGAGCAGTACTTC. Its translation is CATPRTSGRAGYYEQYF.

This clone has a handful of counts. V gene TRBV9 combines with J gene TRBJ2-3; 7 bases map to TRBD2. Germline loops: CDR1 SGDLS, CDR2 YYNGEE. This CDR3 comprises 15 residues. With V trimmed by 0 bases and J by 4 bases, 5 bases remained unmatched. CDR3 amino acids: CASSVAGGPADTQYF. As DNA, the CDR3 is TGTGCCAGCAGCGTAGCGGGAGGTCCGGCAGATACGCAGTATTTT.

This clone was observed a single time. The chain employs TRBV7-9 and TRBJ2-7; D uncertain. The germline V and J ends were trimmed by 5 bases and 3 bases, with 11 bases remaining between them. The CDR3 runs 13 residues. In germline, CDR1 is SEHNR, CDR2 FQNEAQ (reference sequence). Here the CDR3 reads CASSPDGSYEQYF. The CDR3 DNA is TGTGCCAGCAGCCCCGACGGCAGCTACGAGCAGTACTTC.

This chain connects TRBV7-9 to TRBJ2-5; 8 bases align to TRBD2. Germline trimming cut 1 base from V and 4 bases from J; bases unmatched to any gene: 2. CDR1 SEHNR and CDR2 FQNEAQ come from the germline V gene (reference sequence). The CDR3 totals 14 residues. CDR3 amino acids: CASSLVLAGETQYF. As DNA, the CDR3 is TGTGCCAGCAGCTTAGTTCTAGCGGGAGAGACCCAGTACTTC. Looking up the rest from reference TRBV7-9 and TRBJ2-5 gives the full variable domain: DTGVSQNPRHKITKRGQNVTFRCDPISEHNRLYWYRQTLGQGPEFLTYFQNEAQLEKSRLLSDRFSAERPKGSFSTLEIQRTEQGDSAMYLCASSLVLAGETQYFGPGTRLLVL.

This chain links TRBV27 with TRBJ2-1, with TRBD2 matching over 8 bases. In germline, CDR1 is MNHEY, CDR2 SMNVEV (reference sequence). The V segment lost 2 bases and the J segment 9 bases; nucleotides outside the gene matches: 0. CDR3 length: 12 residues. This chain's CDR3 is CASSLSGSEQFF. Here the CDR3 DNA reads TGTGCCAGCAGTTTAAGCGGGAGTGAGCAGTTCTTC.

The chain has TRBV12-1 and TRBJ1-3. TRBV12-1 is described as a pseudogene. The CDR3 is made up of 14 amino acids. The CDR3 region is CASSPEGSGNTIYF. DNA of the CDR3: TGTGCCAGCAGCCCCGAGGGGTCTGGAAACACCATATATTTT.

The chain combines TRBV28 with TRBJ2-1; 7 bases are a match to TRBD2. Germline V gives CDR1 MDHEN, CDR2 SYDVKM. Trimming at V came to 3 bases and at J to 6 bases, leaving 14 bases not matched to a gene. The CDR3 consists of 17 residues. The CDR3 reads CASSFPGWEGRSNEQFF. The CDR3 DNA reads TGTGCCAGCAGTTTCCCTGGATGGGAGGGGAGGAGCAATGAGCAGTTCTTC.

The V and J genes are TRBV11-1 and TRBJ2-3, with D possibly being TRBD2 (5 bases). The V gene lost 1 base and the J gene lost 0 bases, with 8 bases spanning the gap. The CDR3 consists of 15 residues. Per germline, CDR1 SGHAT and CDR2 FQDESV (reference sequence). The CDR3 spells CASSLGGRSTDTQYF. CDR3 in DNA: TGTGCCAGCAGCTTAGGAGGGCGGAGCACAGATACGCAGTATTTT.

The chain couples TRBV30 to TRBJ2-2; 12 bases fit TRBD1. Losses at the gene ends were 5 bases for V and 1 base for J; bases not matched to a gene: 11. This CDR3 comprises 18 residues. The V gene's germline CDR1 is GTSNPN and CDR2 SVGIG (reference sequence). The CDR3 loop is CAWSRWDRGPRNTGELFF. CDR3 DNA: TGTGCCTGGTCGAGATGGGACAGGGGGCCCCGGAACACCGGGGAGCTGTTTTTT.

The V and J genes are TRBV28 and TRBJ1-1; D not certain. Per germline, CDR1 MDHEN and CDR2 SYDVKM. This CDR3 has 16 amino acids. The V gene lost 2 bases and the J gene lost 3 bases, with 16 bases spanning the gap. The CDR3 region has the DNA TGTGCCAGCAGTTTAATCGGTTCAGGAATGGACACTGAAGCTTTCTTT. It encodes CASSLIGSGMDTEAFF.

The chain employs TRBV5-8 and TRBJ1-5, with 10 bases identical to TRBD1. Germline CDR1 reads SGHTS; CDR2 reads YDEGEE. This CDR3 is 16 amino acids long. V shed 4 bases and J 2 bases; nucleotides not matched to a gene: 6. The CDR3: CASSILTGGGNQPQHF. CDR3 sequence (DNA): TGTGCCAGCAGCATCCTGACAGGGGGCGGCAATCAGCCCCAGCATTTT.

This rearrangement joins TRBV29-1 to TRBJ1-4; TRBD1 matches 9 bases. Per the germline V gene, CDR1 is SQVTM and CDR2 is ANQGSEA. CDR3 length equals 13 residues. V was pared by 5 bases and J by 7 bases, with 5 bases of the junction left unmatched. CDR3 sequence: CSVTGTGSEKLFF. CDR3 coding DNA: TGCAGCGTTACCGGGACAGGGTCTGAAAAACTGTTTTTT.

The chain recombines TRBV7-6 with TRBJ2-5; D is unclear. The CDR3 sequence is 14 residues long. V gave up 0 bases and J gave up 4 bases, with 9 bases separating them. Germline V CDR1 and CDR2: SGHVS, FNYEAQ. CDR3 sequence (DNA): TGTGCCAGCAGCTTAGCGGCTAGGAGAGAGACCCAGTACTTC. Translated: CASSLAARRETQYF.